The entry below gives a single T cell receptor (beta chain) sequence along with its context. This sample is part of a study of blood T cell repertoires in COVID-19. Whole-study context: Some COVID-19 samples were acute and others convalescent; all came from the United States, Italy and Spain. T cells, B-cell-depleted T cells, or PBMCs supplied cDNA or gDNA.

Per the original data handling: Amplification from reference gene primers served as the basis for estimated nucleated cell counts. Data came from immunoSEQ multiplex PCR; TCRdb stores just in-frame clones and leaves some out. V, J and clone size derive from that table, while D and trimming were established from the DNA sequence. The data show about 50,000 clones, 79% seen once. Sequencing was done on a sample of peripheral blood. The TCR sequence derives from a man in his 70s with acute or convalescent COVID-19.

CDR3 residues: CASSLAPEGGRGDTQYF. CDR3 DNA sequence: TGTGCCAGCAGTTTGGCCCCCGAGGGCGGGAGAGGAGATACGCAGTATTTT. The chain carries TRBV28 and TRBJ2-3; 7 bases fit TRBD2. Germline V gene data show CDR1 as MDHEN and CDR2 as SYDVKM. Trimming at V came to 3 bases and at J to 5 bases, leaving 14 bases not matched to a gene. CDR3 length: 17 residues.